The 9 T cell receptor beta chains reported below all come from one sample, sequenced in a study of cytomegalovirus exposure and HLA in healthy donors. Amplification used 60 Vbeta primers and 13 Jbeta primers. Only in-frame clones appear in the TCRdb table, and some are missing; sequencing was by immunoSEQ multiplex PCR. Of tens of thousands of clones listed, 75% to 80% were seen once; the top ten hold around 6%. The sample taken for sequencing was PBMCs. The receptors originated from a female donor in good health and CMV-seronegative.

The V and J genes are TRBV5-6 and TRBJ2-3; D might be TRBD2 (6 bases). Germline V gene data show CDR1 as SGHDT and CDR2 as YYEEEE. The CDR3 is 14 amino acids. V was clipped by 4 bases and J by 6 bases, with 15 bases between them. CDR3: CASSLTSPGDTQYF. The CDR3 region has the DNA TGTGCCAGCAGCCTGACTAGTCCGGGCGATACGCAGTATTTT.

This chain uses TRBV28 with TRBJ1-4, with TRBD1 as a possible D gene (5 bases). Germline loops: CDR1 MDHEN, CDR2 SYDVKM. V was trimmed by 3 bases and J by 5 bases, leaving 10 bases between them. CDR3 length: 14 residues. The CDR3 nucleotides are TGTGCCAGCAGTTTTTCAGGGCTGAATGAAAAACTGTTTTTT. Amino acid sequence: CASSFSGLNEKLFF.

The chain is built from TRBV30 and TRBJ2-7; TRBD1 might be the D (6 bases). CDR3 length: 13 amino acids. Germline CDR1 reads GTSNPN; CDR2 reads SVGIG (reference sequence). Trimming removed 3 bases at V and 12 bases at J, with 21 bases between. CDR3 amino acids: CAWRRKDSPLRYF. The DNA of the CDR3 is TGTGCCTGGAGAAGAAAGGACAGTCCCCTTCGGTACTTC.

The gene calls are TRBV9 and TRBJ2-3; 13 bases are shared with TRBD2. Germline V gene lookup returns CDR1 SGDLS and CDR2 YYNGEE. V shed 2 bases, J shed 0 bases, and the junction held 6 bases outside the gene matches. The CDR3 is 18 residues long. The CDR3 sequence is CASSVGLAGYTSTDTQYF. DNA for the CDR3: TGTGCCAGCAGCGTGGGACTAGCGGGGTACACTAGCACAGATACGCAGTATTTT.

This chain joins TRBV6-1 and TRBJ1-5; the D is unclear. CDR3 size: 15 residues. The germline CDR1 and CDR2 sequences are MNHNS and SASEGT. V was pared by 4 bases and J by 0 bases, with 10 bases between. CDR3 DNA sequence: TGTGCCAGCAGTGTGGCCCACTATAGCAATCAGCCCCAGCATTTT. Protein: CASSVAHYSNQPQHF.

CDR3 in amino acids: CASSPPSTASGNQPQHF. The CDR3 DNA sequence: TGTGCCAGCTCACCACCGAGCACAGCTTCCGGCAATCAGCCCCAGCATTTT. The chain joins TRBV18 to TRBJ1-5; no firm D call. The CDR3 spans 17 residues. Trimming took 0 bases from V and 2 from J, leaving 14 bases between them. Germline lookup yields CDR1 KGHSH and CDR2 LQKENI.

The chain uses TRBV5-4 and TRBJ2-5, with a tentative D call TRBD2 (7 bases). The J call may not be correct, given that the DNA end is closer to TRBJ2-7. The CDR3 is 15 amino acids. The germline gives CDR1 SGHNT, CDR2 YYREEE (reference sequence). This chain's CDR3 is CASSLKGGSSYEQYF. The CDR3 region has the DNA TGTGCCAGCAGCCTCAAGGGGGGGAGCTCCTACGAGCAGTACTTC.

Note on this clone: Different DNA sequences within this sample yield the same CDR3. This rearrangement joins TRBV7-2 to TRBJ2-2; a possible D gene is TRBD2 (7 bases). Looked up from germline, CDR1 is SGHTA and CDR2 is FQGNSA. V was pared by 1 base and J by 4 bases, with 13 bases between. This CDR3 is built from 16 residues. The CDR3 nucleotides read TGTGCCAGCAGCTTAGTCGGGGGGCGGGCCACCGGGGAGCTGTTTTTT. Its protein product is CASSLVGGRATGELFF.

The chain recombines TRBV18 with TRBJ2-4; 11 bases match TRBD1. The CDR3 has 16 residues. Unmatched junction bases numbered 7, after V lost 4 bases and J lost 5 bases. The germline V gene encodes CDR1 KGHSH and CDR2 LQKENI. This CDR3 reads CASSLRTGGYQNIQYF. The CDR3 DNA is TGTGCCAGCTCACTACGGACAGGGGGCTACCAAAACATTCAGTACTTC.